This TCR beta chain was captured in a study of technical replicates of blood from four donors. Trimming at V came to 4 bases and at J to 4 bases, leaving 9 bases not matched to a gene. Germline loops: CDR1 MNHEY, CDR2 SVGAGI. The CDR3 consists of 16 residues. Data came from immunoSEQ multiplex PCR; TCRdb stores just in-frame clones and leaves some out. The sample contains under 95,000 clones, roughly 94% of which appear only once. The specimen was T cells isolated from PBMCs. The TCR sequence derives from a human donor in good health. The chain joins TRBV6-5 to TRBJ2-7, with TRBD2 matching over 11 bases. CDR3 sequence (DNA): TGTGCCAGCAGTTCCTGGGCCGGGACTAGCGGATACGAGCAGTACTTC. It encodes CASSSWAGTSGYEQYF.